The T cell receptor beta chain described here comes from a study of blood T cell repertoires in COVID-19. Background on the study: PBMCs, B-cell-depleted T cells, or T cells were the source of the cDNA or gDNA that made up the material.

The germline V gene has CDR1 LNHDA and CDR2 SQIVND (reference sequence). The CDR3 sequence is 17 residues long. V was clipped by 4 bases and J by 7 bases; unmatched bases: 12. Assay: immunoSEQ multiplex PCR; the TCRdb copy retains only in-frame clones and omits some. This sample has about 49,000 clones; about 76% occur once, and the top ten carry 20% to 25%. The sequenced material came from peripheral blood. The clonotype was recovered from a woman aged 80 or over with COVID-19, enrolled during active disease. The chain uses TRBV19 and TRBJ2-6; 8 bases are a match to TRBD2. The CDR3 coding sequence is TGTGCCAGTAGTAGCTCGTCGGGGGGGCTCGTAGCCAACGTCCTGACTTTC. It encodes CASSSSSGGLVANVLTF.